Given below is one T cell receptor beta chain in context. The antigen is undetermined. These data come from a study of cytomegalovirus exposure and HLA in healthy donors. Findings and caveats of the study: The authors enumerated under 200 TCR beta chains as linked to cytomegalovirus.

Germline V gene sequence: CDR1 SGDLS, CDR2 YYNGEE. The V gene end was trimmed by 4 bases and the J gene end by 0 bases; junction bases not matched to a gene: 12. The CDR3 loop spans 18 amino acids. This PCR relied on a set of 60 Vbeta primers and 13 Jbeta primers. The repertoire was sequenced with immunoSEQ multiplex PCR; TCRdb's copy has only in-frame clones and lacks some. This table has around 160,000 clones, over 60% appearing once. The gene calls are TRBV9 and TRBJ2-1; 8 bases agree with TRBD2. The sequenced material came from PBMCs. The sequence came from a man aged 40-49 years in good health and CMV-seropositive. The CDR3 sequence is CASSMGLVRSYSYNEQFF. The CDR3 DNA reads TGTGCCAGCAGCATGGGACTAGTGAGATCGTACTCCTACAATGAGCAGTTCTTC.